These 21 T cell receptor beta chains originate from one sample sequenced in a study of T cell responses to AZD1222 COVID-19 vaccine. The assay was immunoSEQ multiplex PCR, and TCRdb's table has in-frame clones only and misses some. The sample records under 70,000 clones, about 74% being singletons. Material: peripheral blood, obtained on day 0 of AZD1222 vaccination. The receptors shown here come from an adult in good health.

The J gene is TRBJ1-4, the V gene TRBV3-1 (or the pseudogene TRBV3-2); D not resolved. This CDR3 contains 12 residues. V lost 2 bases, J lost 12 bases, and 10 bases lay in between. Germline CDR1 reads LGHDT; CDR2 reads YNNKEL (reference sequence). DNA for the CDR3: TGTGCCAGCAGCCAACGGCCAGAAGAACTGTTTTTT. Translating it yields CASSQRPEELFF.

The V call is TRBV6-2 or TRBV6-3, the J call TRBJ2-1, with D perhaps TRBD2 (5 bases). Germline CDR1 is MNHEY and CDR2 is SVGEGT. There are 13 residues in the CDR3. V was cut by 6 bases and J by 4 bases, with 10 bases left in between. The CDR3 is CASSPRGYNEQFF. The CDR3 DNA reads as TGTGCCAGCAGCCCGAGAGGGTACAATGAGCAGTTCTTC.

The chain links TRBV19 to TRBJ1-4; unclear D gene. Trimming took 4 bases from V and 0 from J, leaving 6 bases between them. CDR3 length equals 14 residues. Germline V gene data show CDR1 as LNHDA and CDR2 as SQIVND (reference sequence). The CDR3 here is CASSRSTTNEKLFF. The CDR3 DNA reads as TGTGCCAGTAGTAGGAGTACAACTAATGAAAAACTGTTTTTT.

This chain connects TRBV9 to TRBJ1-1; D is unresolved. The germline CDR1 and CDR2 sequences are SGDLS and YYNGEE. Trimming took 4 bases from V and 3 from J, leaving 16 bases between them. The CDR3 runs 15 residues. This CDR3 reads CASSPSMGSYTEAFF. CDR3 coding DNA: TGTGCCAGCAGCCCGTCGATGGGGAGTTACACTGAAGCTTTCTTT.

This chain joins TRBV7-2 and TRBJ2-2, with a possible D match to TRBD2 (5 bases). The germline V gene has CDR1 SGHTA and CDR2 FQGNSA. Trimming cost V 5 bases and J 2 bases, with 9 bases left between them. This CDR3 has 14 amino acids. In nucleotides, the CDR3 is TGTGCCAGCAGCCCGAGACTAAACACCGGGGAGCTGTTTTTT. Amino acids: CASSPRLNTGELFF.

The chain carries TRBV6-5 and TRBJ1-2; possible D gene TRBD1, 5 bases. With 6 bases removed from V and 4 bases from J, the gap between germline ends came to 12 bases. The germline V gene encodes CDR1 MNHEY and CDR2 SVGAGI. The CDR3 runs 13 residues. The CDR3 region has the DNA TGTGCCAGCAGGGGGGGAGGCCCCTATGGCTACACCTTC. Protein: CASRGGGPYGYTF.

The chain joins TRBV11-1 to TRBJ2-3; D uncertain. This CDR3 comprises 13 residues. Trimming stripped 2 bases from V and 4 bases from J, with 7 bases between. The germline gives CDR1 SGHAT, CDR2 FQDESV (reference sequence). In DNA form, the CDR3 reads TGTGCCAGCAGCTTAATTACCGCAGATACGCAGTATTTT. It translates to CASSLITADTQYF.

In the case of this clone: One end of the junction varies from germline; a read error may be responsible. The chain recombines TRBV19 with TRBJ1-3, with no clear D. Germline V gene data show CDR1 as LNHDA and CDR2 as SQIVND (reference sequence). The CDR3 extends over 12 amino acids. The CDR3 reads CAAGETGYTIYF. CDR3 in DNA: TGTGCGGCCGGGGAGACTGGATACACCATATATTTT. Full variable domain (missing parts from reference TRBV19 and TRBJ1-3): DGGITQSPKYLFRKEGQNVTLSCEQNLNHDAMYWYRQDPGQGLRLIYYSQIVNDFQKGDIAEGYSVSREKKESFPLTVTSAQKNPTAFYLCAAGETGYTIYFGEGSWLTVV.

The chain couples TRBV24-1 to TRBJ2-1; the match to TRBD2 covers 9 bases. The CDR3 is 17 amino acids. Germline CDR1 KGHDR, CDR2 SFDVKD. V dropped 3 bases and J dropped 8; count of bases not matched to a gene: 13. The DNA of the CDR3 is TGTGCCACCAGTGATCACACCGGGACTAGCCCGGGGTATGAGCAGTTCTTC. This translates into CATSDHTGTSPGYEQFF.

The chain links TRBV18 to TRBJ1-2, with D possibly being TRBD1 (6 bases). This CDR3 comprises 13 residues. Germline loops: CDR1 KGHSH, CDR2 LQKENI. Trimming stripped 3 bases from V and 6 bases from J, with 11 bases between. Here the CDR3 DNA reads TGTGCCAGCTCACCTCAGGGGAGGGATGGCTACACCTTC. It translates to CASSPQGRDGYTF.

The chain has TRBV2 and TRBJ2-2; 9 bases agree with TRBD1. CDR3 size: 15 residues. The germline V gene has CDR1 SNHLY and CDR2 FYNNEI. V shed 10 bases, J shed 4 bases, and the junction held 10 bases outside the gene matches. CDR3 DNA: TGTGCCACGGCCCGGGACAGGGCCGTCACCGGGGAGCTGTTTTTT. This gives the protein CATARDRAVTGELFF. Complete variable domain (other parts from reference TRBV2 and TRBJ2-2): EPEVTQTPSHQVTQMGQEVILRCVPISNHLYFYWYRQILGQKVEFLVSFYNNEISEKSEIFDDQFSVERPDGSNFTLKIRSTKLEDSAMYFCATARDRAVTGELFFGEGSRLTVL.

The rearrangement joins TRBV7-9 to TRBJ1-1; possibly TRBD1 for D (6 bases). CDR1 is SEHNR and CDR2 is FQNEAQ in the germline V gene (reference sequence). Trimming took 8 bases from V and 4 from J, leaving 20 bases between them. The CDR3 extends over 15 amino acids. CDR3 in DNA: TGTGCCAGCCACCCAGGGGCAGGGCTCGGCACTGAAGCTTTCTTT. This sequence encodes CASHPGAGLGTEAFF.

V and J are TRBV3-1 (or the pseudogene TRBV3-2) and TRBJ1-1; perhaps TRBD1 as D (5 bases). Germline V gives CDR1 LGHDT, CDR2 YNNKEL (reference sequence). V was trimmed by 4 bases and J by 10 bases, leaving 13 bases between them. CDR3 length equals 12 residues. The CDR3 sequence is CASSPWGEGAFF. DNA of the CDR3: TGTGCCAGCAGCCCCTGGGGGGAAGGAGCTTTCTTT.

The chain recombines TRBV5-8 with TRBJ2-1; 10 bases map to TRBD1. V was pared by 1 base and J by 8 bases, with 18 bases of the junction left unmatched. Germline CDR1 is SGHTS and CDR2 is YDEGEE. This CDR3 has 19 residues. The CDR3 sequence is CASSLMVFIAGQGSDEQFF. As DNA, the CDR3 is TGTGCCAGCAGCTTGATGGTCTTCATCGCGGGACAGGGGTCGGATGAGCAGTTCTTC.

The V call is TRBV4-1, the J call TRBJ2-2; D uncertain. The V gene lost 5 bases and the J gene lost 1 base, with 11 bases spanning the gap. Germline V CDR1 and CDR2: MGHRA, YSYEKL. The length of the CDR3 is 15 residues. CDR3 residues: CASSDRRMNTGELFF. CDR3 DNA: TGCGCCAGCAGCGACCGACGGATGAACACCGGGGAGCTGTTTTTT.

The chain couples TRBV5-3 to TRBJ2-1, with D perhaps given as TRBD1 or TRBD2 (5 bases each). TRBV5-3 is an ORF for which the function is uncertain. V was clipped by 4 bases and J by 3 bases, with 14 bases between them. The CDR3 totals 15 residues. The CDR3 loop reads CARSRGTSVYNEQFF. DNA of the CDR3: TGTGCCAGAAGCCGTGGGACCTCCGTCTACAATGAGCAGTTCTTC.

This rearrangement joins TRBV14 to TRBJ1-2, with a possible D match to TRBD1 (5 bases). The CDR3 covers 15 residues. The V gene's germline CDR1 is SGHDN and CDR2 FVKESK. With 0 bases removed from V and 8 bases from J, the gap between germline ends came to 16 bases. The CDR3 region is CASSQEGTEGMGYTF. The CDR3, as DNA: TGTGCCAGCAGCCAAGAGGGGACCGAGGGAATGGGCTACACCTTC.

The genes are TRBV6-6 and TRBJ1-4, with TRBD1 identical over 9 bases. The V gene end was trimmed by 5 bases and the J gene end by 12 bases; junction bases not matched to a gene: 10. CDR1 is MNHNY, CDR2 SVGAGI, per germline (reference sequence). The CDR3 is made up of 14 amino acids. This CDR3 is CASSRDRALRELFF. The CDR3 coding sequence is TGTGCCAGCAGTCGGGACAGGGCGCTGAGGGAACTGTTTTTT.

The J gene is TRBJ1-2, the V gene TRBV25-1; 8 bases are shared with TRBD1. The trim removed 5 bases at V and 4 bases at J, leaving 9 bases unmatched. CDR1 and CDR2 from the germline V gene are MGHDK and SYGVNS. The CDR3 contains 15 residues. The CDR3 loop is CASSPLAGGSYGYTF. The CDR3 DNA is TGTGCCAGCAGTCCCCTGGCAGGGGGCTCCTATGGCTACACCTTC.

The chain joins TRBV28 to TRBJ2-7; either TRBD1 or TRBD2 may fit D (5 bases each). The germline V gene encodes CDR1 MDHEN and CDR2 SYDVKM. V lost 5 bases, J lost 6 bases, and 14 bases lay in between. This CDR3 contains 13 residues. CDR3: CASSIMRGSEQYF. The CDR3 DNA reads TGTGCCAGCAGTATCATGAGGGGTAGCGAGCAGTACTTC.

This clone occurred once. The V call is TRBV7-2, the J call TRBJ1-2, with a weak D call TRBD1 (6 bases). The CDR3 extends over 12 amino acids. The germline V gene encodes CDR1 SGHTA and CDR2 FQGNSA. Trimming stripped 5 bases from V and 7 bases from J, with 11 bases between. In DNA form, the CDR3 reads TGTGCCAGCAGCCAACAGGGCGGTGGCTACACCTTC. Translated: CASSQQGGGYTF.